The 22 T cell receptor beta chains below all came from one sample that was sequenced in a study of Graves' ophthalmopathy and Graves' hyperthyroidism (dated by TCRdb to between 2017 and 2018). The sequencing machine was an Illumina HiSeq 2000. TCR beta CDR3 regions were amplified from RNA transcripts for repertoire sequencing. The first round of RT-PCR was done with HTBI primers and the Qiagen OneStep RT-PCR kit, and was followed by a second round of multiplex PCR, then size selection and purification. Clones were called with MiXCR by TCRdb after fastp trimmed the public reads at Q25, and only in-frame beta chains were retained. For every CDR3 protein sequence, its rows merge into one entry that carries the most common genes and DNA. For this sample the table gives 500,000 to 600,000 distinct CDR3 sequences, of which approximately 37% were detected only once. The top ten clonotypes cover over 3.5% of the sample.

Specimen: peripheral blood or thyroid tissue (not recorded which). These receptor sequences come from an adult man with Graves' hyperthyroidism.

The chain recombines TRBV29-1 with TRBJ1-3, with a tentative D call TRBD1 (6 bases). Trimming left V 3 bases short and J 7 bases short, with 13 bases between. The germline V gene encodes CDR1 SQVTM and CDR2 ANQGSEA. This CDR3 region has 13 residues. CDR3 protein: CSVDDPGANTIYF. For the CDR3, the DNA is TGCAGCGTTGATGACCCGGGGGCGAACACCATATATTTT.

This clonotype has only a few counts. V and J are TRBV7-3 and TRBJ2-3, with 12 nucleotides matching TRBD2. CDR1 is SGHTA, CDR2 FQGTGA, per germline. This CDR3 contains 17 residues. V dropped 2 bases and J dropped 1; count of bases not matched to a gene: 4. The chain's CDR3 is CASSLWSSGRGTDTQYF. CDR3 DNA sequence: TGTGCCAGCAGCTTATGGTCTAGCGGGAGGGGCACAGATACGCAGTATTTT.

There are many counts of this clonotype. V gene TRBV6-1 combines with J gene TRBJ1-5; D is unclear. Germline V gene lookup returns CDR1 MNHNS and CDR2 SASEGT. The V gene lost 0 bases and the J gene lost 6 bases, with 18 bases spanning the gap. The CDR3 has 17 amino acids. CDR3: CASSEAIGAGQGQPQHF. DNA of the CDR3: TGTGCCAGCAGTGAAGCTATCGGCGCAGGTCAAGGTCAGCCCCAGCATTTT.

This clonotype was picked up many times. The rearrangement uses TRBV6-1 and TRBJ1-6; no clear D gene. With 1 base removed from V and 14 bases from J, the gap between germline ends came to 6 bases. CDR1 is MNHNS and CDR2 is SASEGT in the germline V gene. The CDR3 runs to 11 residues. As DNA, the CDR3 is TGTGCCAGCAGTGAAGGGCCATCCCTCCACTTT. It translates to CASSEGPSLHF.

This clonotype was seen at least ten times. The chain recombines TRBV6-6 with TRBJ1-1; a possible D gene is TRBD1 (5 bases). V was cut by 5 bases and J by 0 bases, with 13 bases left in between. This CDR3 is built from 15 residues. The germline CDR1 and CDR2 sequences are MNHNY and SVGAGI (reference sequence). For the CDR3, the DNA is TGTGCCAGCAGTAGGTCGACAGTACTGAACACTGAAGCTTTCTTT. Translated: CASSRSTVLNTEAFF.

This chain joins TRBV6-6 and TRBJ2-3; 14 nucleotides match TRBD2. In germline, CDR1 is MNHNY, CDR2 SVGAGI (reference sequence). Unmatched junction bases numbered 6, after V lost 6 bases and J lost 4 bases. CDR3 size: 16 residues. The DNA for the CDR3 is TGTGCCAGCAGCCCTGGACTAGCGGGAGGCCCAGATACGCAGTATTTT. Translation gives CASSPGLAGGPDTQYF.

J is TRBJ2-5 and V is TRBV24-1; TRBD1 matches at 7 bases. J lost 2 bases, V lost 0 bases, and 5 bases had no gene match. This CDR3 spans 16 amino acids. Looked up from germline, CDR1 is KGHDR and CDR2 is SFDVKD. Written as DNA, the CDR3 is TGTGCCACCAGTGATTTGAGCAGGGGGAAACAAGAGACCCAGTACTTC. As protein: CATSDLSRGKQETQYF.

DNA for the CDR3: TGTGCCAGCATTTCGGACAGGTTTTCCTACGAGCAGTACTTC. Translated: CASISDRFSYEQYF. V is TRBV2 and J is TRBJ2-7; 7 bases are a match to TRBD1. Germline lookup yields CDR1 SNHLY and CDR2 FYNNEI. The CDR3 extends over 14 amino acids. J lost 1 base, V lost 7 bases, and 7 bases had no gene match.

For this clonotype: The conserved phenylalanine or tryptophan normally closing the CDR3 is absent here, so this likely arose from a read error. J is TRBJ2-5 and V is TRBV3-1, with a tentative D call TRBD2 (5 bases). The germline V gene encodes CDR1 LGHDT and CDR2 YNNKEL (reference sequence). The V and J ends lost 2 bases and 1 base respectively, with 5 bases between them. The CDR3 runs 13 residues. In nucleotides, the CDR3 is TGTGCCAGCAGCCAACGGGGCCAAGAGACCCAGTACCTC. Translating gives CASSQRGQETQYL.

A remark on this clonotype: This may come from a read error, since a much larger clone is one base off. This chain joins TRBV7-4 and TRBJ1-2, with D unclear. The CDR3 has 13 residues. In germline, CDR1 is SGHVT, CDR2 SQSDAQ. DNA for the CDR3: TGTGCCAGCAGCGTCGAATTTAACTATGGCTACGCCTTC. This gives the protein CASSVEFNYGYAF.

This sequence joins TRBV2 and TRBJ1-3, with 11 bases fitting TRBD1. Germline V lookup: CDR1 SNHLY, CDR2 FYNNEI. The CDR3 is 15 amino acids. J gave up 2 bases and V 7 bases, and 4 bases lay outside the gene matches. In DNA, the CDR3 is TGTGCCAGCAAAAGGGACAGGGGGACTGGAAACACCATATATTTT. It translates to CASKRDRGTGNTIYF.

The genes are TRBV15 and TRBJ1-3; D is unclear. CDR3 length equals 13 residues. V dropped 1 base and J dropped 4 bases, with 5 bases sitting between them. Germline V gene data show CDR1 as LNHNV and CDR2 as YYDKDF (reference sequence). The CDR3 region is CATSRVAGNTIYF. The CDR3 coding sequence is TGTGCCACCAGCAGAGTGGCGGGAAACACCATATATTTT.

In this sample, this clonotype turned up many times. The chain employs TRBV5-8 and TRBJ1-2; 7 nucleotides agree with TRBD1. This CDR3 region has 16 residues. With V trimmed by 0 bases and J by 7 bases, 12 bases remained unmatched. The germline V gene has CDR1 SGHTS and CDR2 YDEGEE. CDR3 sequence reads: CASSLEGPRGAGGYTF. CDR3 DNA sequence: TGTGCCAGCAGCTTGGAAGGGCCCAGGGGGGCTGGTGGCTACACCTTC.

As to this clonotype: An end of the junction does not agree with germline; a read error may underlie this. The chain carries TRBV19 and TRBJ1-1, with TRBD1 matching 8 bases. Germline V gives CDR1 LNHDA, CDR2 SQIVND (reference sequence). The CDR3 extends over 15 amino acids. The CDR3 spells CASKKTGEGNSEAFF. The CDR3 DNA reads TGTGCCAGCAAAAAGACAGGGGAGGGGAACTCTGAAGCTTTCTTT. Drawing the rest from reference TRBV19 and TRBJ1-1, the complete variable domain is DGGITQSPKYLFRKEGQNVTLSCEQNLNHDAMYWYRQDPGQGLRLIYYSQIVNDFQKGDIAEGYSVSREKKESFPLTVTSAQKNPTAFYLCASKKTGEGNSEAFFGQGTRLTVV.

In this sample, this clonotype turned up many times. A junction boundary mismatches the germline segment, possibly from a read error. The CDR3 is CASSRGAEETQYF. The DNA of the CDR3 is TGTGCTAGCAGCCGGGGGGCGGAAGAGACCCAGTACTTC. This chain joins TRBV7-7 and TRBJ2-5; a possible D gene is TRBD2 (7 bases). The germline V gene has CDR1 SSHAT and CDR2 FNYEAQ (reference sequence). The length of the CDR3 is 13 residues.

A remark on this clonotype: A much larger clone lies a single base off, so this may be a read error. The CDR3 spells CATSLQGVNTGELFF. CDR3 DNA: TGTGCCACCAGCCTACAGGGGGTGAACACCGGGGAGCTGTTTTTT. The rearrangement joins TRBV24-1 to TRBJ2-2; TRBD1 aligns across 8 bases. The CDR3 is 15 residues long. The V segment lost 7 bases and the J segment 1 base; nucleotides outside the gene matches: 4. From germline, CDR1 is KGHDR and CDR2 SFDVKD.

This clonotype was found many times. The J gene is TRBJ1-1, the V gene TRBV6-6; TRBD1 matches at 7 bases. Germline CDR1 reads MNHNY; CDR2 reads SVGAGI (reference sequence). J lost 7 bases, V lost 6 bases, and 14 bases had no gene match. The CDR3 covers 15 residues. The CDR3 region is CASRPDRAERGEAFF. The CDR3 coding sequence is TGTGCCAGCAGACCCGACAGGGCCGAACGGGGTGAAGCTTTCTTT.

This clonotype has at least ten counts. The V gene is TRBV20-1, the J gene TRBJ1-5, with TRBD1 as a possible D gene (5 bases). The CDR3 has 14 residues. Germline V gives CDR1 DFQATT, CDR2 SNEGSKA (reference sequence). Trimming stripped 2 bases from V and 0 bases from J, with 8 bases between. This CDR3 reads CSARKTGSNQPQHF. The CDR3 coding sequence is TGCAGTGCTAGAAAAACAGGTAGCAATCAGCCCCAGCATTTT.

A note on this clonotype: This may be a read error: a much more frequent sequence differs by one nucleotide. The chain links TRBV2 to TRBJ2-7; D is uncertain. The CDR3 totals 11 residues. Per the germline V gene, CDR1 is SNHLY and CDR2 is FYNNEI. The CDR3 loop reads CAGRSVGEQYF. The CDR3 DNA reads as TGTGCCGGCAGATCGGTTGGCGAGCAGTACTTC. The variable domain in full, completed from reference TRBV2 and TRBJ2-7, reads EPEVTQTPSHQVTQMGQEVILRCVPISNHLYFYWYRQILGQKVEFLVSFYNNEISEKSEIFDDQFSVERPDGSNFTLKIRSTKLEDSAMYFCAGRSVGEQYFGPGTRLTVT.

This chain joins TRBV7-2 and TRBJ2-7; 13 nucleotides align to TRBD2. In germline, CDR1 is SGHTA, CDR2 FQGNSA. Losses at the gene ends were 5 bases for V and 0 bases for J; bases not matched to a gene: 7. CDR3 length equals 17 residues. The CDR3 here is CASSPGLAGDSSYEQYF. The CDR3 coding sequence is TGTGCCAGCAGCCCCGGACTAGCGGGGGATAGCTCCTACGAGCAGTACTTC.

CDR3 region: CASSGADQVRPYEQYF. DNA of the CDR3: TGTGCCAGCAGTGGGGCGGATCAGGTCCGTCCCTACGAGCAGTACTTC. The rearrangement joins TRBV28 to TRBJ2-7, with a tentative D call TRBD1 (5 bases). This CDR3 contains 16 residues. V was clipped by 5 bases and J by 2 bases, with 19 bases between them. Germline V gene data show CDR1 as MDHEN and CDR2 as SYDVKM.

As concerns this clonotype: One base away lies a much larger clone, so this may be a sequencing read error. This chain joins TRBV6-5 and TRBJ1-2; D remains unclear. The CDR3 runs 14 residues. Germline lookup yields CDR1 MNHEY and CDR2 SVGAGI. The CDR3 is CASRRRTVNCGYTF. The CDR3 coding sequence is TGTGCCAGCAGACGGAGGACCGTCAACTGTGGCTACACCTTC.